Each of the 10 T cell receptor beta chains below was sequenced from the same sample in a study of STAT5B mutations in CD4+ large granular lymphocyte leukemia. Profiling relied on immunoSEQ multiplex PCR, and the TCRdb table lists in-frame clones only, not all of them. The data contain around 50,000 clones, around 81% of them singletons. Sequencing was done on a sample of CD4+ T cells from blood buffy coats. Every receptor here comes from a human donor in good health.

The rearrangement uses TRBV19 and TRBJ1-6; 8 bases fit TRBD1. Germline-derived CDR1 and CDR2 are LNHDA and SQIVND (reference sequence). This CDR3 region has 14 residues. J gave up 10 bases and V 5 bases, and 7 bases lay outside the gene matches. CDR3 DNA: TGTGCCAGTAGTGAAGGGACAGGAGGCTCACCCCTCCACTTT. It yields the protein CASSEGTGGSPLHF.

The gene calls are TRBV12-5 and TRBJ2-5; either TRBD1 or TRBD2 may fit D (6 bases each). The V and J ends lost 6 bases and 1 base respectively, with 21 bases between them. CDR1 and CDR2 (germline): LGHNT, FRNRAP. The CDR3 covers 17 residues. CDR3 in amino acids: CASGTPGGPGTQETQYF. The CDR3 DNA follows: TGTGCTAGTGGGACCCCTGGGGGGCCCGGGACCCAAGAGACCCAGTACTTC.

The CDR3 region is CASRQDRTAGELFF. Written as DNA, the CDR3 is TGTGCCAGCAGACAGGACAGGACGGCCGGGGAGCTGTTTTTT. The chain links TRBV6-5 to TRBJ2-2, with 7 bases aligning to TRBD1. CDR1 and CDR2 (germline): MNHEY, SVGAGI. The CDR3 extends over 14 amino acids. Trimming cost V 6 bases and J 6 bases; bases outside gene matches: 7.

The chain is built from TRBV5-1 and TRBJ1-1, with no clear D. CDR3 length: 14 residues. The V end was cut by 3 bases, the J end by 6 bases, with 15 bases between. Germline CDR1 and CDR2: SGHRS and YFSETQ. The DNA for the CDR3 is TGCGCCAGCAGCTCTCCGAGAGGAGAGGCTGAAGCTTTCTTT. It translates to CASSSPRGEAEAFF.

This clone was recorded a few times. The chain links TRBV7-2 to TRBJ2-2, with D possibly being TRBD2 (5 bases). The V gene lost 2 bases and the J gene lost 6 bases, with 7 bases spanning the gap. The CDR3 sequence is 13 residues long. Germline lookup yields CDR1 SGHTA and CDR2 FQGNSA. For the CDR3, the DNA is TGTGCCAGCAGCTTACAGAGGGCCGGGGAGCTGTTTTTT. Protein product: CASSLQRAGELFF.

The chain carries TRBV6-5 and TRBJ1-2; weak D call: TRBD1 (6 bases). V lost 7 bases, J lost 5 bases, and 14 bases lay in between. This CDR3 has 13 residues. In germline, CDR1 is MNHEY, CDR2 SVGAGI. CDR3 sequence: CASKGRGSYGYTF. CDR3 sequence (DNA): TGTGCCAGCAAAGGCAGGGGTTCGTATGGCTACACCTTC.

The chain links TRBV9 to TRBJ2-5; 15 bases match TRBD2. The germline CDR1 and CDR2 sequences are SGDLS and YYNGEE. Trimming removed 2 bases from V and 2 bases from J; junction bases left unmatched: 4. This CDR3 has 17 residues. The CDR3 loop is CASSVGLAGGIQETQYF. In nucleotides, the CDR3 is TGTGCCAGCAGCGTCGGACTAGCGGGGGGGATACAAGAGACCCAGTACTTC.

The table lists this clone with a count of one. CDR3 nucleotide sequence: TGTGCCAGCAGCGTTCAGGGGGCATCGGCTGAAGCTTTCTTT. Translated: CASSVQGASAEAFF. The rearrangement links TRBV9 to TRBJ1-1; 8 bases are a match to TRBD1. With 2 bases clipped from V and 6 bases from J, the junction kept 6 bases outside the gene matches. Germline CDR1 is SGDLS and CDR2 is YYNGEE. CDR3 length: 14 residues.

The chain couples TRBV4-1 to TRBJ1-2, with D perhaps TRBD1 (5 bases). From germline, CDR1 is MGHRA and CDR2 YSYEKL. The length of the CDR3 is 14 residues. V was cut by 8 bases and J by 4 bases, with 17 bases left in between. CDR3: CASRGLGQGYGYTF. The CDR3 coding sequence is TGCGCCAGCCGGGGTTTAGGCCAGGGCTATGGCTACACCTTC.

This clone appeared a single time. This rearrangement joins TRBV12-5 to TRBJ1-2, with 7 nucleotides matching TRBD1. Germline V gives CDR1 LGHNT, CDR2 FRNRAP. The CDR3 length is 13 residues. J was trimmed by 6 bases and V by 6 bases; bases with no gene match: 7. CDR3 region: CASGRQGRNGYTF. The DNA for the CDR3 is TGTGCTAGTGGCCGACAGGGAAGGAATGGCTACACCTTC. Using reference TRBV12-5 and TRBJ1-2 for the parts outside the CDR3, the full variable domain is DARVTQTPRHKVTEMGQEVTMRCQPILGHNTVFWYRQTMMQGLELLAYFRNRAPLDDSGMPKDRFSAEMPDATLATLKIQPSEPRDSAVYFCASGRQGRNGYTFGSGTRLTVV.